This passage covers 2 T cell receptor beta chains from one sample sequenced in a study of blood T cell repertoires in COVID-19. Clones were sequenced by immunoSEQ multiplex PCR, and TCRdb holds only the in-frame ones, with some missing. The table lists 150,000 to 200,000 clones, approximately 90% of them singletons, with under 5% in the top ten. Sequenced sample: peripheral blood. These TCRs come from a human donor in a cohort sampled during active COVID-19.

The chain joins TRBV30 to TRBJ2-1, with a weak D call TRBD1 (6 bases). CDR1 and CDR2 (germline): GTSNPN, SVGIG (reference sequence). The CDR3 is 14 amino acids. Trimming left V 3 bases short and J 3 bases short, with 12 bases between. This CDR3 is CAWSGTTIYNEQFF. The CDR3 nucleotides read TGTGCCTGGAGCGGGACAACGATCTACAATGAGCAGTTCTTC.

This rearrangement joins TRBV6-1 to TRBJ1-2; tentatively, D is TRBD1 (5 bases). Germline V gives CDR1 MNHNS, CDR2 SASEGT. Trimming removed 0 bases at V and 1 base at J, with 18 bases between. CDR3 length: 18 amino acids. The CDR3 is CASSEAWKVSGGNYGYTF. CDR3 nucleotide sequence: TGTGCCAGCAGTGAAGCTTGGAAGGTCTCCGGGGGTAACTATGGCTACACCTTC.